Below are 22 T cell receptor beta chains sequenced from a single sample in a study of blood T cell repertoires in COVID-19. Clones were sequenced by immunoSEQ multiplex PCR, and TCRdb holds only the in-frame ones, with some missing. The table has 210,000 or so clones, approximately 83% seen once. The sample comprised PBMCs or T cells enriched from blood (not recorded which). The source is a woman between 45 and 65 years old who had been exposed to COVID-19.

The V and J genes are TRBV7-3 and TRBJ1-1; no reliable D call. Trimming took 2 bases from V and 7 from J, leaving 11 bases between them. CDR3 length equals 13 residues. Germline V gene sequence: CDR1 SGHTA, CDR2 FQGTGA. The DNA for the CDR3 is TGTGCCAGCAGCTTACTCGGTGGCGGTGAAGCTTTCTTT. Translating it yields CASSLLGGGEAFF.

This chain joins TRBV5-1 and TRBJ2-6; a weak D match, TRBD2 (5 bases). The CDR3 consists of 22 residues. The germline gives CDR1 SGHRS, CDR2 YFSETQ. V lost 3 bases, J lost 1 base, and 29 bases lay in between. CDR3: CASSSPQGDDPFEGSGANVLTF. CDR3 nucleotides: TGCGCCAGCAGCTCACCACAAGGTGACGACCCGTTTGAGGGATCTGGGGCCAACGTCCTGACTTTC. The variable domain in full, completed from reference TRBV5-1 and TRBJ2-6, reads KAGVTQTPRYLIKTRGQQVTLSCSPISGHRSVSWYQQTPGQGLQFLFEYFSETQRNKGNFPGRFSGRQFSNSRSEMNVSTLELGDSALYLCASSSPQGDDPFEGSGANVLTFGAGSRLTVL.

The J gene is TRBJ1-2, the V gene TRBV19; the D is unclear. V was clipped by 9 bases and J by 0 bases, with 20 bases between them. The germline V gene encodes CDR1 LNHDA and CDR2 SQIVND (reference sequence). This CDR3 region has 16 residues. CDR3 sequence reads: CAREAVSPITNYGYTF. Here the CDR3 DNA reads TGTGCCAGGGAGGCAGTAAGTCCTATTACTAACTATGGCTACACCTTC.

The chain links TRBV4-2 to TRBJ1-1; 9 bases agree with TRBD1. This CDR3 has 14 amino acids. Germline-derived CDR1 and CDR2 are LGHNA and YNFKEQ. V was clipped by 3 bases and J by 4 bases; unmatched bases: 3. The DNA for the CDR3 is TGTGCCAGCAGCCATGGGGACAGGGCCACTGAAGCTTTCTTT. It specifies CASSHGDRATEAFF.

The gene calls are TRBV5-1 and TRBJ1-2, with D possibly matching TRBD1 (6 bases). Germline CDR1 and CDR2: SGHRS and YFSETQ. Trimming removed 2 bases from V and 8 bases from J, with 19 bases in between. This CDR3 has 15 amino acids. The chain's CDR3 is CASSFTGNVVQGYTF. The CDR3, as DNA: TGCGCCAGCAGCTTTACAGGGAACGTAGTGCAGGGCTACACCTTC. Full variable domain (remainder filled in from reference TRBV5-1 and TRBJ1-2): KAGVTQTPRYLIKTRGQQVTLSCSPISGHRSVSWYQQTPGQGLQFLFEYFSETQRNKGNFPGRFSGRQFSNSRSEMNVSTLELGDSALYLCASSFTGNVVQGYTFGSGTRLTVV.

This clone appeared a single time. The chain links TRBV2 to TRBJ1-6; 9 bases map to TRBD1. The CDR3 contains 18 residues. Germline lookup yields CDR1 SNHLY and CDR2 FYNNEI. Trimming took 6 bases from V and 1 from J; bases not matched to a gene: 10. CDR3 protein: CASRAPKQGASYNSPLHF. CDR3 coding DNA: TGTGCCAGCAGGGCCCCTAAACAGGGGGCGTCCTATAATTCACCCCTCCACTTT.

The table lists this clone with a few counts. V and J are TRBV10-3 and TRBJ1-1; D is unclear. The germline CDR1 and CDR2 sequences are ENHRY and SYGVKD. Deletions cut 8 bases from V and 1 base from J, with 11 bases between. The length of the CDR3 is 13 residues. The CDR3 spells CAISYGGNTEAFF. The CDR3 DNA reads TGTGCCATCTCCTACGGAGGGAACACTGAAGCTTTCTTT.

The V call is TRBV30, the J call TRBJ1-1, with a possible D match to TRBD1 (5 bases). V shed 3 bases and J shed 1 base, with 12 bases lying between them. Germline lookup yields CDR1 GTSNPN and CDR2 SVGIG (reference sequence). This CDR3 is 14 amino acids long. Written as DNA, the CDR3 is TGTGCCTGGAGCCAGGGCCGGACGAACACTGAAGCTTTCTTT. Encoded protein: CAWSQGRTNTEAFF.

This clone was seen a single time. V gene TRBV29-1 combines with J gene TRBJ1-4; D is perhaps TRBD1 (5 bases). V was cut by 7 bases and J by 8 bases, with 17 bases left in between. This CDR3 comprises 13 residues. Germline values: CDR1 SQVTM, CDR2 ANQGSEA. Here the CDR3 reads CSAVLGRGEKLFF. In DNA, the CDR3 is TGCAGCGCCGTCTTGGGGCGGGGGGAAAAACTGTTTTTT.

A single count supports this clone. One junction end does not reproduce the germline sequence, and a read error may be involved. The chain carries TRBV19 and TRBJ2-7, with D possibly matching TRBD1 (6 bases). The CDR3 totals 14 residues. Germline assignment: CDR1 LNHDA and CDR2 SQIVND (reference sequence). The CDR3 loop reads CASSAIQGSCEQYF. In nucleotides, the CDR3 is TGTGCCAGTAGTGCCATACAGGGATCCTGCGAGCAGTACTTC. The whole variable domain, remainder taken from reference TRBV19 and TRBJ2-7, is DGGITQSPKYLFRKEGQNVTLSCEQNLNHDAMYWYRQDPGQGLRLIYYSQIVNDFQKGDIAEGYSVSREKKESFPLTVTSAQKNPTAFYLCASSAIQGSCEQYFGPGTRLTVT.

The chain combines TRBV5-1 with TRBJ1-1, with a weak D call TRBD1 (5 bases). This CDR3 is built from 15 residues. The V end lost 0 bases, the J end lost 0 bases, and 9 bases lay between the germline ends. Germline V gene data show CDR1 as SGHRS and CDR2 as YFSETQ. For the CDR3, the DNA is TGCGCCAGCAGCTTGGGGGGACTAATGAACACTGAAGCTTTCTTT. Its protein product is CASSLGGLMNTEAFF.

This sequence joins TRBV27 and TRBJ2-7; a weak D match, TRBD1 (6 bases). CDR1 and CDR2 from the germline V gene are MNHEY and SMNVEV (reference sequence). Trimming removed 3 bases at V and 1 base at J, with 19 bases between. There are 17 residues in the CDR3. CDR3 nucleotides: TGTGCCAGCAGTTTGGGGAATTGGCAGGGGATGTCCTACGAGCAGTACTTC. This encodes CASSLGNWQGMSYEQYF.

V is TRBV20-1 and J is TRBJ2-4; D uncertain. The CDR3 runs to 11 residues. Trimming took 4 bases from V and 6 from J, leaving 7 bases between them. Germline values: CDR1 DFQATT, CDR2 SNEGSKA (reference sequence). The CDR3 DNA follows: TGCAGTGCTAACAGCTTAAACATTCAGTACTTC. It specifies CSANSLNIQYF.

The rearrangement links TRBV5-1 to TRBJ2-7; D perhaps matches TRBD2 (5 bases). This CDR3 region has 15 residues. V gave up 4 bases and J gave up 1 base, with 15 bases separating them. Germline V gene data show CDR1 as SGHRS and CDR2 as YFSETQ. The CDR3 nucleotides are TGCGCCAGCAGCCGGGGTGGGGAGACATCCTACGAGCAGTACTTC. It codes for CASSRGGETSYEQYF.

This chain joins TRBV12-3 or TRBV12-4 and TRBJ1-2; D is perhaps TRBD1 (5 bases). V dropped 3 bases and J dropped 6 bases, with 11 bases sitting between them. This CDR3 is 13 amino acids long. CDR3 sequence reads: CASSFSGRNGYTF. The CDR3 DNA reads as TGTGCCAGCAGTTTTTCAGGGAGGAATGGCTACACCTTC.

The chain links TRBV5-8 to TRBJ1-1; no reliable D call. Trimming left V 0 bases short and J 0 bases short, with 9 bases between. From germline, CDR1 is SGHTS and CDR2 YDEGEE. CDR3 size: 15 residues. DNA of the CDR3: TGTGCCAGCAGCTTGGGAACAATGATGAACACTGAAGCTTTCTTT. Encoded protein: CASSLGTMMNTEAFF.

V gene TRBV6-1 combines with J gene TRBJ2-7; TRBD1 agrees at 8 bases. With V trimmed by 2 bases and J by 8 bases, 8 bases remained unmatched. From germline, CDR1 is MNHNS and CDR2 SASEGT. This CDR3 comprises 14 residues. The CDR3 spells CASSERGQVYKQYF. The CDR3 bases are TGTGCCAGCAGTGAAAGGGGACAGGTGTATAAGCAGTACTTC.

The gene calls are TRBV7-2 and TRBJ2-7, with D perhaps matching TRBD1 (5 bases). The CDR3 spans 14 residues. The V and J ends lost 1 base and 6 bases respectively, with 13 bases between them. Germline CDR1 is SGHTA and CDR2 is FQGNSA. CDR3 loop: CASSLEGRVSEQYF. CDR3 nucleotide sequence: TGTGCCAGCAGCTTAGAGGGCAGGGTATCCGAGCAGTACTTC.

This clone is a singleton in its sample. The chain has TRBV5-1 and TRBJ2-5, with 8 bases aligning to TRBD1. This CDR3 contains 14 residues. From germline, CDR1 is SGHRS and CDR2 YFSETQ. The ends lost 1 base at V and 5 bases at J; junction bases unmatched: 4. CDR3 in amino acids: CASSLQGARETQYF. DNA of the CDR3: TGCGCCAGCAGCTTGCAGGGGGCGAGGGAGACCCAGTACTTC.

Concerning this clone: A read error may produce the germline difference seen at one junction end. The rearrangement links TRBV19 to TRBJ2-1; 9 nucleotides agree with TRBD1. The CDR3 runs to 13 residues. CDR1 is LNHDA, CDR2 SQIVND, per germline (reference sequence). CDR3 DNA: TGTGCCAGTAGCATAGGGACAGGGAATGAGCAGTTCTTC. Translated, it gives CASSIGTGNEQFF.

The chain combines TRBV25-1 with TRBJ2-3, with D possibly being TRBD2 (5 bases). V dropped 4 bases and J dropped 0 bases, with 14 bases sitting between them. Germline CDR1 reads MGHDK; CDR2 reads SYGVNS. CDR3 size: 16 residues. The chain's CDR3 is CASSVAGEGSTDTQYF. The CDR3 nucleotides read TGTGCCAGCAGTGTTGCGGGCGAGGGTAGCACAGATACGCAGTATTTT.

The chain carries TRBV6-5 and TRBJ1-5, with 7 bases matching TRBD1. The CDR3 contains 14 residues. Germline V gene sequence: CDR1 MNHEY, CDR2 SVGAGI. After removal of 8 bases from V and 7 bases from J, the junction contained 11 bases not matched to a gene. The CDR3 spells CASDYRGEWQPQHF. The CDR3 DNA reads as TGTGCCAGCGACTACAGGGGAGAATGGCAGCCCCAGCATTTT.